The present T cell receptor (beta chain) was sequenced within a study of T cell clonotyping in hematopoietic cell transplantation. Generated by immunoSEQ multiplex PCR, the TCRdb table keeps only in-frame clones and is missing some. The data contain tens of thousands of clones, 80% to 90% of them singletons. V lost 6 bases and J lost 3; bases outside the gene matches: 10. The length of the CDR3 is 15 residues. Germline V gene lookup returns CDR1 MNHEY and CDR2 SVGAGI. The chain couples TRBV6-5 to TRBJ2-7; TRBD1 agrees at 8 bases. This receptor was obtained from a woman aged 40 to 50 in good health. Some clones in this sample may be carry-over from other donors' samples. Sequencing used peripheral blood mononuclear cells. In nucleotides, the CDR3 is TGTGCCAGCAGCACCAACGGACAGGGCAACTACGAGCAGTACTTC. This gives the protein CASSTNGQGNYEQYF.